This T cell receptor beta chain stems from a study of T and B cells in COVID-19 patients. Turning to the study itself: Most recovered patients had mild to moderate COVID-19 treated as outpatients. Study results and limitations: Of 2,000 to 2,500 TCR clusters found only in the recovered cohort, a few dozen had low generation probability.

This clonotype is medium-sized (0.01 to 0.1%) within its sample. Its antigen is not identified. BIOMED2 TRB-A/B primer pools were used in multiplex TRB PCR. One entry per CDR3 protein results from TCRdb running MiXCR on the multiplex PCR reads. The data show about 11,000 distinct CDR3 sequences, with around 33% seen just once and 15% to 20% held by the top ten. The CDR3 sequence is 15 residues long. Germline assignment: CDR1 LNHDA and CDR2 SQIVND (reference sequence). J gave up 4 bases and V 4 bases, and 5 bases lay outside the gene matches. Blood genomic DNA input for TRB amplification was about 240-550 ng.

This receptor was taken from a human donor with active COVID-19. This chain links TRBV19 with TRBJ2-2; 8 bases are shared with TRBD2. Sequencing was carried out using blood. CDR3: CASSTRTSPTGELFF. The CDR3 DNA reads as TGTGCCAGTAGTACCCGGACTAGCCCCACCGGGGAGCTGTTTTTT.